These 19 T cell receptor beta chains originate from one sample sequenced in a study of cytomegalovirus exposure and HLA in healthy donors. Vbeta (60) and Jbeta (13) primers were used in the PCR. TCRdb's table, derived via immunoSEQ multiplex PCR, lists solely in-frame clones and lacks some. The sample records about 160,000 clones, approximately 77% being singletons. The source material was PBMCs. All receptors derive from a female donor in good health and CMV-seronegative.

The chain employs TRBV30 and TRBJ1-2, with 8 bases identical to TRBD1. Trimming took 4 bases from V and 2 from J; bases not matched to a gene: 15. This CDR3 has 17 amino acids. CDR1 and CDR2 from the germline V gene are GTSNPN and SVGIG (reference sequence). The CDR3 spells CAWTRGPLSMGNYGYTF. The DNA for the CDR3 is TGTGCCTGGACCAGGGGGCCCCTGAGTATGGGCAACTATGGCTACACCTTC.

This clone showed up just once. The V gene is TRBV29-1, the J gene TRBJ2-3, with D maybe TRBD2 (6 bases). The CDR3 is 21 amino acids. Trimming removed 1 base from V and 0 bases from J, with 29 bases in between. In germline, CDR1 is SQVTM, CDR2 ANQGSEA. CDR3 region: CSVEGSLGGPRTEASTDTQYF. CDR3 DNA sequence: TGCAGCGTTGAAGGCAGCCTCGGGGGACCACGGACCGAAGCCAGCACAGATACGCAGTATTTT.

J is TRBJ2-7 and V is TRBV28; TRBD1 agrees at 8 bases. This CDR3 has 16 amino acids. Germline values: CDR1 MDHEN, CDR2 SYDVKM. Germline trimming cut 4 bases from V and 2 bases from J; bases unmatched to any gene: 10. The CDR3 DNA is TGTGCCAGCAGTTCTTACCCCGGGACAGGACCCTACGAGCAGTACTTC. Protein product: CASSSYPGTGPYEQYF.

The chain carries TRBV7-9 and TRBJ1-4; D gene ambiguous. Germline V gives CDR1 SEHNR, CDR2 FQNEAQ (reference sequence). Trimming cost V 4 bases and J 2 bases, with 14 bases left between them. CDR3 length equals 16 residues. CDR3 coding DNA: TGTGCCAGCAGCTCTCCCGAGAGGGCGACTAATGAAAAACTGTTTTTT. Its protein is CASSSPERATNEKLFF.

Remarks on this clone: An end of the junction does not agree with germline; a read error may underlie this. The chain recombines TRBV30 with TRBJ1-1; D is perhaps TRBD1 (5 bases). Germline V CDR1 and CDR2: GTSNPN, SVGIG (reference sequence). The length of the CDR3 is 9 residues. The CDR3 sequence: CAWNFDSDF. The CDR3 DNA sequence: TGTGCCTGGAACTTTGACAGCGACTTT.

V usage is TRBV10-3 and J usage is TRBJ2-2; 10 bases are a match to TRBD1. The germline V gene encodes CDR1 ENHRY and CDR2 SYGVKD. The CDR3 is made up of 14 amino acids. The junction had 1 base not matched to a gene; V was cut back by 6 bases and J by 3 bases. CDR3 bases: TGTGCCATCAGGGGGACAGGGGACACCGGGGAGCTGTTTTTT. This sequence encodes CAIRGTGDTGELFF.

The chain employs TRBV5-4 and TRBJ2-3; 8 nucleotides line up with TRBD2. Germline V gene sequence: CDR1 SGHNT, CDR2 YYREEE (reference sequence). The CDR3 is 16 amino acids. J gave up 6 bases and V 1 base, and 10 bases lay outside the gene matches. Here the CDR3 reads CASSLRKAGVTDTQYF. CDR3 nucleotides: TGTGCCAGCAGCTTGCGGAAAGCGGGAGTTACCGATACGCAGTATTTT.

The chain combines TRBV25-1 with TRBJ2-5; D is unresolved. The J call is uncertain, as TRBJ2-7 better fits the DNA end. The length of the CDR3 is 14 residues. Germline V gene lookup returns CDR1 MGHDK and CDR2 SYGVNS. The chain's CDR3 is CASKPPGRSYEQYF. The CDR3 region has the DNA TGTGCCAGCAAGCCTCCGGGTCGTTCCTACGAGCAGTACTTC.

The chain employs TRBV5-6 and TRBJ1-2; D is possibly TRBD1 (5 bases). From germline, CDR1 is SGHDT and CDR2 YYEEEE. This CDR3 has 14 amino acids. V lost 2 bases to trimming and J lost 1 base, with 9 bases between them. In DNA form, the CDR3 reads TGTGCCAGCAGCTTCACAGGAGATAACTATGGCTACACCTTC. This codes for CASSFTGDNYGYTF.

The J gene is TRBJ2-7, the V gene TRBV9; 7 nucleotides agree with TRBD2. Germline CDR1 SGDLS, CDR2 YYNGEE. V lost 0 bases to trimming and J lost 5 bases; unmatched junction nucleotides: 8. The CDR3 totals 15 residues. The CDR3 region has the DNA TGTGCCAGCAGCGTAGCGTCATGGGGGGGAGACGAGCAGTACTTC. Encoded protein: CASSVASWGGDEQYF.

The rearrangement uses TRBV9 and TRBJ1-3; TRBD1 agrees at 7 bases. This CDR3 contains 17 residues. Per germline, CDR1 SGDLS and CDR2 YYNGEE. The junction had 10 bases not matched to a gene; V was cut back by 4 bases and J by 0 bases. CDR3 protein: CASSPLIRDSSGNTIYF. The CDR3 DNA sequence: TGTGCCAGCAGCCCTCTCATACGGGACAGCTCTGGAAACACCATATATTTT.

The rearrangement links TRBV5-8 to TRBJ2-3, with a possible D match to TRBD1 (5 bases). The ends were cut back, 0 bases at V and 4 bases at J, with 12 bases in the middle. CDR3 length: 15 amino acids. The germline V gene has CDR1 SGHTS and CDR2 YDEGEE. The DNA for the CDR3 is TGTGCCAGCAGCTTGGAGTGGCAGGGCGCAGATACGCAGTATTTT. Its translation is CASSLEWQGADTQYF.

In this sample, this clone turned up a few times. The chain is built from TRBV19 and TRBJ2-5; 7 positions agree with TRBD2. The assigned J gene may be wrong: the sequence end matches TRBJ2-7 better. Germline values: CDR1 LNHDA, CDR2 SQIVND (reference sequence). The CDR3 totals 13 residues. The CDR3 DNA reads as TGTGCCAGTAGCCCGGGGGGCTCCTACGAGCAGTACTTC. It specifies CASSPGGSYEQYF.

The V call is TRBV7-9, the J call TRBJ2-5; D is perhaps TRBD1 (6 bases). V was shortened by 4 bases and J by 5 bases, with 11 bases between the two germline ends. Germline lookup yields CDR1 SEHNR and CDR2 FQNEAQ (reference sequence). The CDR3 has 13 residues. CDR3 nucleotides: TGTGCCAGCAGCTCGGACAGTCGGGAGACCCAGTACTTC. The encoded protein is CASSSDSRETQYF.

The chain employs TRBV11-1 and TRBJ2-3; a weak D match, TRBD1 (8 bases). The CDR3 sequence is 17 residues long. Germline V gene data show CDR1 as SGHAT and CDR2 as FQDESV (reference sequence). V was trimmed by 5 bases and J by 3 bases, leaving 21 bases between them. The CDR3 DNA is TGTGCCAGCAGCCCGCGGAGGACAGGGAGGGGAACAGATACGCAGTATTTT. Translated: CASSPRRTGRGTDTQYF.

There are a few counts of this clone. Other nucleotide sequences from this sample produce the same CDR3. The chain carries TRBV7-3 and TRBJ2-2, with TRBD1 as a possible D gene (5 bases). This CDR3 spans 12 amino acids. The germline V gene has CDR1 SGHTA and CDR2 FQGTGA. Trimming took off 5 bases at V and 6 bases at J, with 7 bases between the two ends. CDR3 residues: CASSEGAGELFF. The CDR3 DNA reads as TGTGCCAGCAGCGAAGGGGCCGGGGAGCTGTTTTTT.

This clone was observed a few times. The chain couples TRBV18 to TRBJ2-1, with 12 bases fitting TRBD2. The ends lost 0 bases at V and 8 bases at J; junction bases unmatched: 11. This CDR3 comprises 18 residues. Germline CDR1 reads KGHSH; CDR2 reads LQKENI. The CDR3 loop is CASSPPALAGGGRDEQFF. CDR3 DNA: TGTGCCAGCTCACCACCGGCACTAGCGGGAGGAGGTCGCGATGAGCAGTTCTTC.

This clone was found once. The chain uses TRBV9 and TRBJ2-3; D perhaps matches TRBD1 (5 bases). V lost 2 bases and J 2 bases, leaving 12 bases between the germline ends. The CDR3 extends over 15 amino acids. CDR1 is SGDLS, CDR2 YYNGEE, per germline. The DNA of the CDR3 is TGTGCCAGCAGCGTGGGGCGCCTGAACACAGATACGCAGTATTTT. Its protein product is CASSVGRLNTDTQYF. The full variable domain, with the rest looked up from reference TRBV9 and TRBJ2-3, is DSGVTQTPKHLITATGQRVTLRCSPRSGDLSVYWYQQSLDQGLQFLIQYYNGEERAKGNILERFSAQQFPDLHSELNLSSLELGDSALYFCASSVGRLNTDTQYFGPGTRLTVL.

This clone was found a few times. V gene TRBV5-1 combines with J gene TRBJ1-2; D not resolved. Germline V gives CDR1 SGHRS, CDR2 YFSETQ. The CDR3 extends over 14 amino acids. The V end was cut by 1 base, the J end by 4 bases, with 11 bases between. For the CDR3, the DNA is TGCGCCAGCAGCTTGTTTTTGGGCAGCTATGGCTACACCTTC. Translated, it gives CASSLFLGSYGYTF. Looking up the rest from reference TRBV5-1 and TRBJ1-2 gives the full variable domain: KAGVTQTPRYLIKTRGQQVTLSCSPISGHRSVSWYQQTPGQGLQFLFEYFSETQRNKGNFPGRFSGRQFSNSRSEMNVSTLELGDSALYLCASSLFLGSYGYTFGSGTRLTVV.